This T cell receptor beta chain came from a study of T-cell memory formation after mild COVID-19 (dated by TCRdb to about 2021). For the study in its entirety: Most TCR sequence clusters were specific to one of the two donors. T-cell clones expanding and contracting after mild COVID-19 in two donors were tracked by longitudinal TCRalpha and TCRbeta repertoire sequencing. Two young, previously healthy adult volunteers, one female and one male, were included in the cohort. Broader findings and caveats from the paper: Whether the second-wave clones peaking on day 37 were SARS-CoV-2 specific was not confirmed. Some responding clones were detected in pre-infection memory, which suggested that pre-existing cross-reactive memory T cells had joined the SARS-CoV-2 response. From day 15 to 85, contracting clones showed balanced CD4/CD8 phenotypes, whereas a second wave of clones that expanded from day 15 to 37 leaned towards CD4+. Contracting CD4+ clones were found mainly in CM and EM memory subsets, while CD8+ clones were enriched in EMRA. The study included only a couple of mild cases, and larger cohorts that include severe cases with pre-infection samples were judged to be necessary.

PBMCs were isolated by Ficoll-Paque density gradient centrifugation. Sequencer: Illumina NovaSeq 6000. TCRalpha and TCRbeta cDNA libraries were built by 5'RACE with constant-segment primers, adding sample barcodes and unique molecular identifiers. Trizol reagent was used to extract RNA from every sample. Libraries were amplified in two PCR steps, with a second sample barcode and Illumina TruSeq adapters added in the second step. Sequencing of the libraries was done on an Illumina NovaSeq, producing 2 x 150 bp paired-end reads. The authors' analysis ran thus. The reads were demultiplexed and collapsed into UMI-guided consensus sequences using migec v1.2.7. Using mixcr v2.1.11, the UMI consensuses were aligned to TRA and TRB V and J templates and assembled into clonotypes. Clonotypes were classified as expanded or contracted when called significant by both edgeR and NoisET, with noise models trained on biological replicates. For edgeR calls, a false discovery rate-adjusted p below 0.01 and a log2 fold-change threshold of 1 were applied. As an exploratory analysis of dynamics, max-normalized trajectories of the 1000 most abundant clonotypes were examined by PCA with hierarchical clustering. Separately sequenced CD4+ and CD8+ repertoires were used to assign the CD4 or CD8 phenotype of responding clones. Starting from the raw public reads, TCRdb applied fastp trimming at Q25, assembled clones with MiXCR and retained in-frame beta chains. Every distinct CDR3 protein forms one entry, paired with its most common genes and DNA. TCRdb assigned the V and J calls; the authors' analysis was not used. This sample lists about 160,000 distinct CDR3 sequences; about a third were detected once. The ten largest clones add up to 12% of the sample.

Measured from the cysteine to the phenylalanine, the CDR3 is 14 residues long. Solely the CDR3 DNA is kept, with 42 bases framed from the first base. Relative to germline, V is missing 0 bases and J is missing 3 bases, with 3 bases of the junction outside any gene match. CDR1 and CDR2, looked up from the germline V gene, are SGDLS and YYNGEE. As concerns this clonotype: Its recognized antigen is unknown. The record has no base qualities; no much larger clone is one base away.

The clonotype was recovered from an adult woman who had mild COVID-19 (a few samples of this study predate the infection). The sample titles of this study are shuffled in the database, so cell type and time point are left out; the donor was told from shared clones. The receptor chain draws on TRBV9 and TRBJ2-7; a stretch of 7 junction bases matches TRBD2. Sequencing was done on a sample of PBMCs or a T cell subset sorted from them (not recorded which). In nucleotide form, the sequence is TGTGCCAGCAGCGTAGGGACTAGGGGCTACGAGCAGTACTTC. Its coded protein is CASSVGTRGYEQYF. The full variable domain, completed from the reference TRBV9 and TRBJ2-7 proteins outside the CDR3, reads DSGVTQTPKHLITATGQRVTLRCSPRSGDLSVYWYQQSLDQGLQFLIQYYNGEERAKGNILERFSAQQFPDLHSELNLSSLELGDSALYFCASSVGTRGYEQYFGPGTRLTVT.